This record concerns one T cell receptor (beta chain) sequence. The target antigen is unknown. This could be a read error, since a much larger clone is one nucleotide away. The identical CDR3 is also encoded by other nucleotide sequences in the sample. Those who donated were healthy HIV-negative adults, with no recent acute infections or vaccinations reported. Across several immunoSEQ plates, the genomic DNA of each subset was split evenly. The repertoire was sequenced with immunoSEQ multiplex PCR; TCRdb's copy has only in-frame clones and lacks some. In the table there are about 600,000 clones, roughly four fifths of which are singletons. The sample originates from a study of shared clonotypes between healthy human individuals. Overall study findings and caveats: Expectations were that clonotype sharing among donors would be affected by sequencing depth. Sampling included only blood; tissue repertoires likely differ.

Trimming took 4 bases from V and 5 from J; bases not matched to a gene: 6. The germline V gene has CDR1 SQVTM and CDR2 ANQGSEA. The CDR3 runs 13 residues. This receptor was identified in a woman aged 40 to 50 in good health. Some clones in this sample may be carry-over from other donors' samples. What was sequenced was PBMCs. This chain uses TRBV29-1 with TRBJ2-5, with 8 nucleotides matching TRBD1. CDR3 region: CSVGPGGAETQYF. For the CDR3, the DNA is TGCAGCGTTGGCCCAGGGGGCGCGGAGACCCAGTACTTC.